These T cell receptor beta chains were read from a single sample in a study of beta chain features in type 1 diabetes. The table came from immunoSEQ multiplex PCR; TCRdb's copy has only in-frame clones and leaves some out. The table lists 50,000 or so clones, 35% to 50% of them singletons. Sequenced input: Tregs from blood. The receptor source for this set is a man aged 30 to 39 with type 1 diabetes. Both conserved end residues are part of each CDR3. D genes are given only for firm matches. Only some rows state a clone size, as once, few, many or a class for expanded clones.

j_call: TRBJ2-7
d_call: TRBD2
cdr3_length: 15
v_call: TRBV19
clone_size: NA
cdr3_nt: TGTGCCAGCTCCTCCATAGCGGGTGGGGACTACGAGCAGTACTTC
cdr3_aa: CASSSIAGGDYEQYF

j_call: TRBJ2-7
d_call: NA
cdr3_length: 13
v_call: TRBV5-1
clone_size: NA
cdr3_nt: TGCGCCAGCAGCTTGAGGGACTCATCGGGGCAGTACTTC
cdr3_aa: CASSLRDSSGQYF

j_call: TRBJ2-1
d_call: NA
cdr3_length: 17
v_call: TRBV2
clone_size: few
cdr3_nt: TGTGCCAGTGCTAAACTAGAGGACGGCAGCTCCTACAATGAGCAGTTCTTC
cdr3_aa: CASAKLEDGSSYNEQFF

j_call: TRBJ2-7
d_call: TRBD1
cdr3_length: 14
v_call: TRBV30
clone_size: few
cdr3_nt: TGTGCCGGGCATTCGGACAGGGCAACCTACGAGCAGTACTTC
cdr3_aa: CAGHSDRATYEQYF

j_call: TRBJ2-7
d_call: TRBD2
cdr3_length: 15
v_call: TRBV14
clone_size: NA
cdr3_nt: TGTGCCAGCAGCCAAGTCTCGGGACTAGGGGGTGAGCAGTACTTC
cdr3_aa: CASSQVSGLGGEQYF

j_call: TRBJ2-7
d_call: NA
cdr3_length: 14
v_call: TRBV18
clone_size: NA
cdr3_nt: TGTGCCAGCTCACACCGGAGTGAATCCTACGAGCAGTACTTC
cdr3_aa: CASSHRSESYEQYF

j_call: TRBJ2-2
d_call: TRBD2
cdr3_length: 15
v_call: TRBV6-5
clone_size: few
cdr3_nt: TGTGCCAGCAGCCGAACTAGCGGCAACACCGGGGAGCTGTTTTTT
cdr3_aa: CASSRTSGNTGELFF

j_call: TRBJ2-3
d_call: NA
cdr3_length: 15
v_call: TRBV15
clone_size: NA
cdr3_nt: TGTGCCACCAGCAGGACGGGGGTTGGTGAAGATACGCAGTATTTT
cdr3_aa: CATSRTGVGEDTQYF

j_call: TRBJ2-7
d_call: TRBD2
cdr3_length: 14
v_call: TRBV6-6
clone_size: few
cdr3_nt: TGTGCCAGCAGGTCTAGCGGGGCCGCCTACGAGCAGTACTTC
cdr3_aa: CASRSSGAAYEQYF

j_call: TRBJ2-3
d_call: TRBD2
cdr3_length: 14
v_call: TRBV5-8
clone_size: NA
cdr3_nt: TGTGCCAGCAGCTTCTTTAGCGGGAGAGATACGCAGTATTTT
cdr3_aa: CASSFFSGRDTQYF

j_call: TRBJ2-6
d_call: TRBD2
cdr3_length: 16
v_call: TRBV19
clone_size: NA
cdr3_nt: TGTGCCAGCCGGGACTATCAATCGTCTGGGGCCAACGTCCTGACTTTC
cdr3_aa: CASRDYQSSGANVLTF

j_call: TRBJ1-2
d_call: TRBD1
cdr3_length: 12
v_call: TRBV7-2
clone_size: NA
cdr3_nt: TGTGCCAGCAGCACCACCGGACAGGGAGGCACCTTC
cdr3_aa: CASSTTGQGGTF

j_call: TRBJ1-2
d_call: NA
cdr3_length: 15
v_call: TRBV11-2
clone_size: NA
cdr3_nt: TGTGCCAGCAGCGTTAGGGCGGTGACAGCGAGAGGCTACACCTTC
cdr3_aa: CASSVRAVTARGYTF

j_call: TRBJ1-2
d_call: TRBD1
cdr3_length: 14
v_call: TRBV2
clone_size: NA
cdr3_nt: TGTGCCAGCCAAAGGGACAGAAGTAACTATGGCTACACCTTC
cdr3_aa: CASQRDRSNYGYTF

j_call: TRBJ2-1
d_call: NA
cdr3_length: 13
v_call: TRBV11-3
clone_size: NA
cdr3_nt: TGTGCCAGCAGCTTAGATGGCGACAGTCGGCAGTTCTTC
cdr3_aa: CASSLDGDSRQFF

j_call: TRBJ2-5
d_call: NA
cdr3_length: 14
v_call: TRBV7-8
clone_size: NA
cdr3_nt: TGTGCCAGCAGCTTGACAGGCCAAAGGGAGACCCAGTACTTC
cdr3_aa: CASSLTGQRETQYF

j_call: TRBJ2-1
d_call: NA
cdr3_length: 16
v_call: TRBV4-2
clone_size: NA
cdr3_nt: TGTGCCAGCAGCCAAAAGTCAGGGCACAGGGACAATGAGCAGTTCTTC
cdr3_aa: CASSQKSGHRDNEQFF

j_call: TRBJ2-7
d_call: TRBD2
cdr3_length: 13
v_call: TRBV30
clone_size: few
cdr3_nt: TGTGCCTGGGAAATAGCGGGAGCCCACGAGCAGTACTTC
cdr3_aa: CAWEIAGAHEQYF

j_call: TRBJ2-3
d_call: NA
cdr3_length: 15
v_call: TRBV5-1
clone_size: few
cdr3_nt: TGCGCCAGCAGCTTGGTTTCGTATAGCACAGATACGCAGTATTTT
cdr3_aa: CASSLVSYSTDTQYF

j_call: TRBJ1-1
d_call: NA
cdr3_length: 14
v_call: TRBV7-9
clone_size: NA
cdr3_nt: TGTGCCAGCAGCTTACTCCGGGGGGTCGCTGAAGCTTTCTTT
cdr3_aa: CASSLLRGVAEAFF

j_call: TRBJ2-7
d_call: NA
cdr3_length: 13
v_call: TRBV6-1
clone_size: NA
cdr3_nt: TGTGCCAGCAGTTATCGGCAGGGCTACGAGCAGTACTTC
cdr3_aa: CASSYRQGYEQYF

j_call: TRBJ2-5
d_call: NA
cdr3_length: 12
v_call: TRBV29-1
clone_size: few
cdr3_nt: TGCAGCGCAGGCCAGGGAAGCGAGACCCAGTACTTC
cdr3_aa: CSAGQGSETQYF